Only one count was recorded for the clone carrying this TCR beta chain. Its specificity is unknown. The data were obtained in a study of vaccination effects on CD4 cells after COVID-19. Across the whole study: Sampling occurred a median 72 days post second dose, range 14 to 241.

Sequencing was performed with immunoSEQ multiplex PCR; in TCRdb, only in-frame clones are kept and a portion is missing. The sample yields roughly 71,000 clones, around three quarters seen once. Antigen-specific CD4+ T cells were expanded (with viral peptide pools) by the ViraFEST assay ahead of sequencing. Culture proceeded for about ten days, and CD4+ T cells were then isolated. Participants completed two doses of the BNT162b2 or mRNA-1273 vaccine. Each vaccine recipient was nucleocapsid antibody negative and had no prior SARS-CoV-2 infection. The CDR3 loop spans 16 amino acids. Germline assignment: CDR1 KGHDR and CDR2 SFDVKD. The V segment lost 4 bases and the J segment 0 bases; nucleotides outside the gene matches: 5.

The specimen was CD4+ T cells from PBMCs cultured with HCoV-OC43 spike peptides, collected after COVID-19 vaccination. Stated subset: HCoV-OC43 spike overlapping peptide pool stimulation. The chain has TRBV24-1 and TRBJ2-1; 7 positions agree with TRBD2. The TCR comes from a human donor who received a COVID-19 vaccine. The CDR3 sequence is CATSDSLADSYNEQFF. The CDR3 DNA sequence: TGTGCCACCAGTGACTCCCTAGCGGACTCCTACAATGAGCAGTTCTTC.